The next 21 T cell receptor beta chains were all read from a single sample in a study of cytomegalovirus exposure and HLA in healthy donors. It was with 60 Vbeta and 13 Jbeta primers that the PCR ran. The repertoire was sequenced with immunoSEQ multiplex PCR; TCRdb's copy has only in-frame clones and lacks some. In the table there are 150,000 to 200,000 clones, about nine tenths of which are singletons. The sample taken for sequencing was PBMCs. Every receptor here comes from a boy younger than 10 in good health and CMV-seronegative.

This clone was seen only a few times. This chain links TRBV28 with TRBJ2-3; 8 bases match TRBD2. The V gene end was trimmed by 6 bases and the J gene end by 3 bases; junction bases not matched to a gene: 8. This CDR3 is 15 amino acids long. The germline gives CDR1 MDHEN, CDR2 SYDVKM. The CDR3 DNA sequence: TGTGCCAGCAGCTACCCCGCGGGGGGTACAGATACGCAGTATTTT. This gives the protein CASSYPAGGTDTQYF. Full variable domain (remainder filled in from reference TRBV28 and TRBJ2-3): DVKVTQSSRYLVKRTGEKVFLECVQDMDHENMFWYRQDPGLGLRLIYFSYDVKMKEKGDIPEGYSVSREKKERFSLILESASTNQTSMYLCASSYPAGGTDTQYFGPGTRLTVL.

This sequence joins TRBV19 and TRBJ1-1, with a tentative D call TRBD1 (5 bases). V lost 10 bases and J 2 bases, leaving 17 bases between the germline ends. Per the germline V gene, CDR1 is LNHDA and CDR2 is SQIVND (reference sequence). The CDR3 is 14 residues long. The CDR3 protein is CATAAGGRNTEAFF. The CDR3 coding sequence is TGTGCCACCGCGGCCGGGGGGAGAAACACTGAAGCTTTCTTT.

This clone has only one observation. The chain has TRBV2 and TRBJ1-2, with D perhaps matching TRBD1 (6 bases). Trimming shortened V by 5 bases and J by 4 bases, and 17 bases separated the two germline ends. CDR1 is SNHLY, CDR2 FYNNEI, per germline. The CDR3 consists of 15 residues. The CDR3 DNA follows: TGTGCCAGCAGTATAGGTCTGGGGGCAGGCTATGGCTACACCTTC. This gives the protein CASSIGLGAGYGYTF.

This chain links TRBV7-2 with TRBJ2-3; 8 bases are a match to TRBD1. The CDR3 contains 14 residues. The J segment lost 6 bases and the V segment lost 5 bases, leaving 7 bases of the junction unmatched. Looked up from germline, CDR1 is SGHTA and CDR2 is FQGNSA. The CDR3 nucleotides read TGTGCCAGCAGCCTATCCGGGACAGGTGATACGCAGTATTTT. Encoded protein: CASSLSGTGDTQYF.

The chain has TRBV7-2 and TRBJ2-2; possible D gene TRBD2, 6 bases. Per germline, CDR1 SGHTA and CDR2 FQGNSA. Between the trimmed V and J ends, which lost 5 bases and 4 bases, there was a span of 17 bases. CDR3 size: 16 residues. The CDR3 protein is CASSPPGAAGTGELFF. CDR3 sequence (DNA): TGTGCCAGCAGCCCTCCCGGGGCAGCGGGCACCGGGGAGCTGTTTTTT.

The chain employs TRBV21-1 and TRBJ2-3; the table's D call, TRBD1, was not checked against the DNA. TRBV21-1 is deemed a pseudogene. The length of the CDR3 is 12 residues. The CDR3 nucleotides read TGTGCCAGCAGCAAGGACATCCATACGCAGTATTTT. Its protein is CASSKDIHTQYF.

The chain has TRBV9 and TRBJ2-5, with TRBD1 as a possible D gene (5 bases). Germline values: CDR1 SGDLS, CDR2 YYNGEE. The ends were cut back, 1 base at V and 4 bases at J, with 5 bases in the middle. The CDR3 spans 12 residues. CDR3 bases: TGTGCCAGCAGCGTAAGGGGAGAGACCCAGTACTTC. This gives the protein CASSVRGETQYF.

The chain employs TRBV5-6 and TRBJ2-1; D is unresolved. Germline loops: CDR1 SGHDT, CDR2 YYEEEE. Trimming pared 4 bases from V and 0 bases from J, leaving 8 bases between. The CDR3 covers 14 residues. The CDR3 is CASSLEYSYNEQFF. In nucleotides, the CDR3 is TGTGCCAGCAGCCTAGAGTACTCCTACAATGAGCAGTTCTTC.

The gene calls are TRBV5-5 and TRBJ1-2, with D maybe TRBD1 (5 bases). CDR1 is SGHKS, CDR2 YYEKEE, per germline (reference sequence). The CDR3 sequence is 13 residues long. Trimming took 0 bases from V and 5 from J, leaving 8 bases between them. The DNA for the CDR3 is TGTGCCAGCAGCTTGGGGGGGGAATATGGCTACACCTTC. Encoded protein: CASSLGGEYGYTF.

The V gene is TRBV5-6, the J gene TRBJ1-4; 8 bases are shared with TRBD1. The CDR3 has 15 residues. After removal of 4 bases from V and 5 bases from J, the junction contained 7 bases not matched to a gene. Germline CDR1 SGHDT, CDR2 YYEEEE. The CDR3 nucleotides are TGTGCCAGCAGCCCCTGGGACAGGACGAATGAAAAACTGTTTTTT. This sequence encodes CASSPWDRTNEKLFF.

The count of this clone is one. The J gene is TRBJ2-1, the V gene TRBV10-1, with unresolved D. CDR3 length: 13 amino acids. CDR1 is WNHNN and CDR2 is SYGVQD in the germline V gene (reference sequence). The V end was cut by 5 bases, the J end by 4 bases, with 9 bases between. The CDR3: CASSSTGYNEQFF. CDR3 nucleotide sequence: TGCGCCAGCAGTTCGACGGGTTACAATGAGCAGTTCTTC.

The chain couples TRBV7-8 to TRBJ1-4, with 10 nucleotides matching TRBD1. The CDR3 is made up of 14 amino acids. From germline, CDR1 is SGHVS and CDR2 FQNEAQ. The trim removed 3 bases at V and 6 bases at J, leaving 1 base unmatched. The chain's CDR3 is CASSLDRGYEKLFF. CDR3 nucleotides: TGTGCCAGCAGCTTGGACAGGGGGTATGAAAAACTGTTTTTT. Complete variable domain (other parts from reference TRBV7-8 and TRBJ1-4): GAGVSQSPRYKVAKRGQDVALRCDPISGHVSLFWYQQALGQGPEFLTYFQNEAQLDKSGLPSDRFFAERPEGSVSTLKIQRTQQEDSAVYLCASSLDRGYEKLFFGSGTQLSVL.

The chain links TRBV4-1 to TRBJ2-1; tentatively, D is TRBD1 (7 bases). CDR1 and CDR2 (germline): MGHRA, YSYEKL. V was cut by 5 bases and J by 9 bases, with 26 bases left in between. The CDR3 is made up of 17 amino acids. In DNA, the CDR3 is TGCGCCAGCAGCATAAGCAGCACTAGCTCCCAGGGGGGTGAGCAGTTCTTC. This sequence encodes CASSISSTSSQGGEQFF.

The chain uses TRBV28 and TRBJ2-3, with 7 positions matching TRBD2. The CDR3 runs 16 residues. Losses at the gene ends were 5 bases for V and 1 base for J; bases not matched to a gene: 9. The germline V gene has CDR1 MDHEN and CDR2 SYDVKM. Here the CDR3 DNA reads TGTGCCAGCAGTGGGCCCCTAGCGGTAGGCACAGATACGCAGTATTTT. This gives the protein CASSGPLAVGTDTQYF. Full variable domain (rest looked up from reference TRBV28 and TRBJ2-3): DVKVTQSSRYLVKRTGEKVFLECVQDMDHENMFWYRQDPGLGLRLIYFSYDVKMKEKGDIPEGYSVSREKKERFSLILESASTNQTSMYLCASSGPLAVGTDTQYFGPGTRLTVL.

This chain joins TRBV18 and TRBJ1-2; 8 nucleotides agree with TRBD1. Germline assignment: CDR1 KGHSH and CDR2 LQKENI. The CDR3 sequence is 14 residues long. With V trimmed by 6 bases and J by 4 bases, 7 bases remained unmatched. CDR3 protein: CASSLDREPYGYTF. The DNA of the CDR3 is TGTGCCAGCTCGCTGGACAGGGAGCCCTATGGCTACACCTTC.

The chain is built from TRBV9 and TRBJ2-1; 10 nucleotides agree with TRBD2. After removal of 0 bases from V and 4 bases from J, the junction contained 4 bases not matched to a gene. Per germline, CDR1 SGDLS and CDR2 YYNGEE. The CDR3 is 16 amino acids. CDR3 region: CASSVGPSGGYNEQFF. CDR3 nucleotides: TGTGCCAGCAGCGTAGGTCCTAGCGGGGGATACAATGAGCAGTTCTTC.

The chain links TRBV27 to TRBJ2-5; the D is unclear. The J call may be wrong; the DNA end is better matched by TRBJ2-7. The CDR3 runs to 13 residues. The germline CDR1 and CDR2 sequences are MNHEY and SMNVEV (reference sequence). CDR3 residues: CASSLSRSYEQYF. DNA of the CDR3: TGTGCCAGCAGTTTATCACGGTCCTACGAGCAGTACTTC.

The rearrangement joins TRBV2 to TRBJ2-5; 8 bases are shared with TRBD1. CDR1 is SNHLY, CDR2 FYNNEI, per germline. CDR3 length equals 16 residues. V gave up 5 bases and J gave up 5 bases; unmatched junction bases: 13. The CDR3 coding sequence is TGTGCCAGCAGTTCGACAGGACAGGGCTTCGTTGAGACCCAGTACTTC. Translation: CASSSTGQGFVETQYF.

This clone appeared a few times. The chain uses TRBV6-1 and TRBJ1-4; perhaps TRBD1 as D (6 bases). V lost 3 bases, J lost 10 bases, and 24 bases lay in between. Germline CDR1 reads MNHNS; CDR2 reads SASEGT. The CDR3 sequence is 17 residues long. The CDR3 loop is CASSDVLRGPSEVKLFF. CDR3 in DNA: TGTGCCAGCAGTGACGTCCTCAGGGGCCCGAGTGAAGTAAAACTGTTTTTT.

The CDR3, as DNA: TGTGCCTGGAGTGTAGGGGGGGCCGGCGGTCAGCCCCAGCATTTT. Translation gives CAWSVGGAGGQPQHF. This rearrangement joins TRBV30 to TRBJ1-5, with a possible D match to TRBD1 (6 bases). The CDR3 spans 15 residues. V lost 0 bases and J lost 6, with 15 bases in between. CDR1 GTSNPN and CDR2 SVGIG come from the germline V gene (reference sequence). The full variable domain, rest sourced from reference TRBV30 and TRBJ1-5, is SQTIHQWPATLVQPVGSPLSLECTVEGTSNPNLYWYRQAAGRGLQLLFYSVGIGQISSEVPQNLSASRPQDRQFILSSKKLLLSDSGFYLCAWSVGGAGGQPQHFGDGTRLSIL.

The rearrangement links TRBV11-2 to TRBJ2-7; 7 bases are shared with TRBD1. Germline V lookup: CDR1 SGHAT, CDR2 FQNNGV. The CDR3 contains 16 residues. With 5 bases clipped from V and 5 bases from J, the junction kept 15 bases outside the gene matches. CDR3 DNA: TGTGCCAGCAGCGACCCCGCCGGGACAGAAATTCACGAGCAGTACTTC. Protein product: CASSDPAGTEIHEQYF.